What follows are 27 T cell receptor beta chains derived from one specimen sequenced in a study of T cells in Graves' hyperthyroidism and ophthalmopathy. TCR beta CDR3 regions were amplified from RNA. TCR CDR3 underwent first-round RT-PCR with the HTBI primer set. MiXCR, run by TCRdb on the multiplex PCR reads, gives a single entry per CDR3 protein. The table includes about 300,000 distinct CDR3 sequences, approximately 16% detected once. Sequenced input: blood. All receptors derive from a man aged 25-40 years with Graves' hyperthyroidism.

This clonotype was observed at least ten times. The V gene is TRBV7-2, the J gene TRBJ2-5; D gene unclear. Germline CDR1 is SGHTA and CDR2 is FQGNSA. Trimming shortened V by 5 bases and J by 2 bases, and 15 bases separated the two germline ends. The CDR3 has 15 residues. The CDR3 nucleotides read TGTGCCAGCAGCCCAGGCGCTACACTTCAAGAGACCCAGTACTTC. Its protein product is CASSPGATLQETQYF.

This clonotype was detected a few times. The genes are TRBV20-1 and TRBJ1-5, with D perhaps matching TRBD1 (5 bases). Germline V gene sequence: CDR1 DFQATT, CDR2 SNEGSKA (reference sequence). Trimming shortened V by 7 bases and J by 5 bases, and 12 bases separated the two germline ends. The CDR3 totals 12 residues. CDR3 sequence: CSGQQGDQPQHF. DNA for the CDR3: TGCAGTGGTCAGCAGGGCGATCAGCCCCAGCATTTT.

Only a few counts were recorded for this clonotype. The J gene is TRBJ2-1, the V gene TRBV11-3; 13 bases match TRBD2. After removal of 5 bases from V and 9 bases from J, the junction contained 4 bases not matched to a gene. Germline V gene data show CDR1 as SGHNT and CDR2 as YENEEA. This CDR3 has 14 residues. CDR3 sequence: CASSDTSGRGEQFF. CDR3 nucleotides: TGTGCCAGCAGCGACACTAGCGGGAGGGGTGAGCAGTTCTTC.

A few counts support this clonotype. The chain combines TRBV20-1 with TRBJ1-5; D remains unclear. The CDR3 length is 12 residues. V shed 2 bases and J shed 11 bases, with 13 bases lying between them. Germline CDR1 and CDR2: DFQATT and SNEGSKA (reference sequence). CDR3 DNA: TGCAGTGCTAGAATCCCTAGTGAGACCCAGCATTTT. Protein product: CSARIPSETQHF.

This clonotype was picked up many times. The V gene is TRBV12-3 or TRBV12-4, the J gene TRBJ2-1; D ambiguous. This CDR3 has 15 residues. The V end was cut by 4 bases, the J end by 7 bases, with 17 bases between. The chain's CDR3 is CASSWWAGQDNEQFF. The CDR3 DNA reads TGTGCCAGCAGTTGGTGGGCCGGGCAGGATAATGAGCAGTTCTTC.

This clonotype has a handful of counts. The rearrangement uses TRBV5-6 and TRBJ2-7; 15 nucleotides line up with TRBD2. Trimming cost V 1 base and J 7 bases; bases outside gene matches: 12. Germline loops: CDR1 SGHDT, CDR2 YYEEEE. The CDR3 covers 18 residues. CDR3 coding DNA: TGTGCCAGCAGCTTGATACAGCTCCAAGGACTAGCGGGAGGGGAGCAGTACTTC. This translates into CASSLIQLQGLAGGEQYF.

This clonotype was counted a few times. The CDR3 here is CASSDAGQGAQQFF. The CDR3 DNA sequence: TGTGCCAGCAGCGACGCGGGACAGGGGGCACAGCAGTTCTTC. The rearrangement joins TRBV7-3 to TRBJ2-1, with TRBD1 matching over 12 bases. The V segment lost 5 bases and the J segment 11 bases; nucleotides outside the gene matches: 7. The germline gives CDR1 SGHTA, CDR2 FQGTGA. This CDR3 has 14 amino acids.

The table lists this clonotype with many counts. Mismatch with germline at one junction end may stem from a read error. The CDR3 nucleotides are TGTGCTAGCAGCTTAGATGATAACCAAGAGACCCAGTACTTC. Protein: CASSLDDNQETQYF. This rearrangement joins TRBV7-7 to TRBJ2-5; the D is unclear. The CDR3 is 14 amino acids. Germline CDR1 SSHAT, CDR2 FNYEAQ (reference sequence).

Many counts were recorded for this clonotype. The rearrangement uses TRBV5-1 and TRBJ2-6; 10 nucleotides line up with TRBD1. The V and J ends lost 4 bases and 1 base, in that order; junction bases with no gene match: 5. This CDR3 has 17 amino acids. CDR1 is SGHRS and CDR2 is YFSETQ in the germline V gene. The CDR3 protein is CASSRDRGSSGANVLTF. The DNA for the CDR3 is TGCGCCAGCAGCAGGGACAGGGGTTCGTCTGGGGCCAACGTCCTGACTTTC.

In this sample, this clonotype turned up a few times. This may be a read error: a much more frequent sequence differs by one nucleotide. The chain employs TRBV30 and TRBJ2-1; D uncertain. The V and J ends lost 0 bases and 3 bases respectively, with 6 bases between them. This CDR3 spans 13 amino acids. Germline V gene lookup returns CDR1 GTSNPN and CDR2 SVGIG (reference sequence). CDR3: CAWSVRLYNEQFF. As DNA, the CDR3 is TGTGCCTGGAGTGTAAGGCTCTACAATGAGCAGTTCTTC.

There are many counts of this clonotype. The V gene is TRBV6-1, the J gene TRBJ2-1; 8 positions agree with TRBD2. The CDR3 is 12 residues long. The trim removed 10 bases at V and 4 bases at J, leaving 3 bases unmatched. Germline V gene sequence: CDR1 MNHNS, CDR2 SASEGT. The CDR3 sequence: CATREGYNEQFF. In DNA form, the CDR3 reads TGTGCCACCCGGGAGGGATACAATGAGCAGTTCTTC.

This clonotype showed up many times. The gene calls are TRBV2 and TRBJ1-2; D unclear. V was pared by 3 bases and J by 4 bases, with 9 bases between. The CDR3 is 13 amino acids. CDR1 and CDR2 from the germline V gene are SNHLY and FYNNEI. Here the CDR3 DNA reads TGTGCCAGCAGTGATTGGGGATCCTATGGCTACACCTTC. It translates to CASSDWGSYGYTF.

This clonotype was seen many times. CDR3 region: CAWTLNRGSEAFF. The CDR3 bases are TGTGCCTGGACCCTCAACAGGGGTTCTGAAGCTTTCTTT. V and J are TRBV30 and TRBJ1-1, with 7 bases lining up with TRBD1. The CDR3 extends over 13 amino acids. V dropped 4 bases and J dropped 6; count of bases not matched to a gene: 8. From germline, CDR1 is GTSNPN and CDR2 SVGIG (reference sequence).

This clonotype was counted at least ten times. V is TRBV6-1 and J is TRBJ1-1; weak D call: TRBD1 (6 bases). Germline CDR1 is MNHNS and CDR2 is SASEGT. Trimming cost V 6 bases and J 3 bases, with 17 bases left between them. This CDR3 is built from 15 residues. CDR3 nucleotides: TGTGCCAGCAGGCCCCGGACAGAGGATCACACTGAAGCTTTCTTT. This sequence encodes CASRPRTEDHTEAFF.

Remarks on this clonotype: One end of the junction does not line up with germline, which may come from a read error. V usage is TRBV6-1 and J usage is TRBJ1-3; a possible D gene is TRBD1 (5 bases). Germline-derived CDR1 and CDR2 are MNHNS and SASEGT. The CDR3 length is 15 residues. The CDR3: CAISERAGSGNTIYF. The DNA for the CDR3 is TGTGCCATCAGTGAAAGGGCAGGGTCTGGAAACACCATATATTTT.

At least ten counts were recorded for this clonotype. The chain recombines TRBV18 with TRBJ1-1; the D gene is possibly TRBD1 (6 bases). Per the germline V gene, CDR1 is KGHSH and CDR2 is LQKENI. Trimming took off 3 bases at V and 10 bases at J, with 9 bases between the two ends. The CDR3 consists of 11 residues. The CDR3 sequence is CASSPDRGAFF. The CDR3, as DNA: TGTGCCAGCTCACCGGACAGAGGAGCTTTCTTT.

CDR3 region: CASSMTGGRGSPLHF. CDR3 bases: TGTGCCAGTAGTATGACTGGGGGTCGCGGATCACCCCTCCACTTT. This chain links TRBV19 with TRBJ1-6; possibly TRBD1 for D (5 bases). The CDR3 is 15 amino acids. Trimming cost V 3 bases and J 10 bases, with 16 bases left between them. Germline V gene lookup returns CDR1 LNHDA and CDR2 SQIVND (reference sequence). The full variable domain, in which reference TRBV19 and TRBJ1-6 provide the parts outside the CDR3, is DGGITQSPKYLFRKEGQNVTLSCEQNLNHDAMYWYRQDPGQGLRLIYYSQIVNDFQKGDIAEGYSVSREKKESFPLTVTSAQKNPTAFYLCASSMTGGRGSPLHFGNGTRLTVT.

This clonotype was observed many times. J is TRBJ2-5 and V is TRBV28, with D perhaps TRBD2 (5 bases). The CDR3 is 12 amino acids. With 4 bases removed from V and 4 bases from J, the gap between germline ends came to 7 bases. Germline V lookup: CDR1 MDHEN, CDR2 SYDVKM. The CDR3 bases are TGTGCCAGCAGTTCTAGCTCAGAGACCCAGTACTTC. Amino acids: CASSSSSETQYF.

A single count supports this clonotype. The gene calls are TRBV29-1 and TRBJ1-1, with 7 bases fitting TRBD1. Germline V lookup: CDR1 SQVTM, CDR2 ANQGSEA. After removal of 5 bases from V and 0 bases from J, the junction contained 3 bases not matched to a gene. The length of the CDR3 is 13 residues. CDR3 loop: CSVQGQMNTEAFF. CDR3 in DNA: TGCAGCGTTCAGGGACAGATGAACACTGAAGCTTTCTTT.

This clonotype came up many times. The genes are TRBV27 and TRBJ2-3; 13 bases fit TRBD2. J lost 5 bases, V lost 2 bases, and 4 bases had no gene match. The CDR3 sequence is 16 residues long. Per germline, CDR1 MNHEY and CDR2 SMNVEV (reference sequence). For the CDR3, the DNA is TGTGCCAGCAGTTTAGGACTAGCGGGAGACAGAGATACGCAGTATTTT. Translating it yields CASSLGLAGDRDTQYF.

This clonotype appeared many times. This chain connects TRBV2 to TRBJ1-6; 8 bases line up with TRBD1. V shed 2 bases and J 9 bases; nucleotides not matched to a gene: 3. Germline V CDR1 and CDR2: SNHLY, FYNNEI. The CDR3 runs 14 residues. CDR3 DNA sequence: TGTGCCAGCAGTGAACAGGGGGCGGGTTCACCCCTCCACTTT. As protein: CASSEQGAGSPLHF.

This clonotype was seen repeatedly, ten times or more. Here the CDR3 DNA reads TGTGCCAGCAGTCCCGGGAGTCCCGACTCCTACGAGCAGTACTTC. It encodes CASSPGSPDSYEQYF. The chain couples TRBV2 to TRBJ2-7, with D maybe TRBD2 (6 bases). CDR1 is SNHLY and CDR2 is FYNNEI in the germline V gene. V shed 5 bases and J shed 0 bases, with 14 bases lying between them. The CDR3 length is 15 residues.

This clonotype was observed a few times. The genes are TRBV29-1 and TRBJ2-3, with 7 positions matching TRBD2. The CDR3 is 15 residues long. V trimming: 1 base; J trimming: 3 bases; junction bases outside the gene matches: 7. In germline, CDR1 is SQVTM, CDR2 ANQGSEA. Here the CDR3 reads CSVEALAPRTDTQYF. Written as DNA, the CDR3 is TGCAGCGTTGAAGCACTAGCGCCCCGGACAGATACGCAGTATTTT.

This clonotype was picked up many times. The chain combines TRBV7-3 with TRBJ2-3, with 7 bases that match TRBD2. The CDR3 is made up of 15 amino acids. CDR1 and CDR2 from the germline V gene are SGHTA and FQGTGA. Germline trimming cut 4 bases from V and 5 bases from J; bases unmatched to any gene: 9. The CDR3 coding sequence is TGTGCCAGCAGCTATAGCGATGGGGGGGGAGATACGCAGTATTTT. Protein sequence: CASSYSDGGGDTQYF.

This clonotype was counted only a few times. This sequence joins TRBV5-5 and TRBJ1-1; 8 nucleotides match TRBD1. The CDR3 spans 15 residues. Germline-derived CDR1 and CDR2 are SGHKS and YYEKEE (reference sequence). Unmatched junction bases numbered 5, after V lost 4 bases and J lost 0 bases. CDR3 sequence (DNA): TGTGCCAGCAGCGAGAGACAGGGGATGAACACTGAAGCTTTCTTT. Translation: CASSERQGMNTEAFF.

The chain couples TRBV29-1 to TRBJ2-2; D gene unclear. The CDR3 consists of 13 residues. CDR1 and CDR2 from the germline V gene are SQVTM and ANQGSEA. V dropped 4 bases and J dropped 1 base, with 7 bases sitting between them. The CDR3 loop is CSVVPENTGELFF. In nucleotides, the CDR3 is TGCAGCGTTGTTCCCGAGAACACCGGGGAGCTGTTTTTT.

This clonotype has more than one count but fewer than ten. A much larger clone lies one base from this, so it may be a read error. The genes are TRBV28 and TRBJ1-2, with no clear D. V gave up 7 bases and J gave up 6 bases, with 21 bases separating them. The CDR3 sequence is 15 residues long. The germline V gene encodes CDR1 MDHEN and CDR2 SYDVKM. This CDR3 is CASNQQWGMNHGYTF. The CDR3 bases are TGTGCCAGCAATCAACAGTGGGGTATGAACCATGGCTACACCTTC.